This T cell receptor beta chain was captured by sequencing in a study of T cell responses to AZD1222 COVID-19 vaccine. Findings of the study overall: Reportedly, close to half of spike-specific TCRs are directed against unmutated variant regions. No repertoire was sampled before or during the peak T cell response, only after it. There were vaccine-associated CD4 TCRs across spike, dominant at 160-218 and 743-854. Baseline serostatus was positive in only five to seven AZD1222 recipients.

Looked up from germline, CDR1 is SGHKS and CDR2 is YYEKEE (reference sequence). V was cut by 4 bases and J by 6 bases, with 14 bases left in between. This CDR3 is built from 14 residues. Here immunoSEQ multiplex PCR was the method, and the copy in TCRdb shows in-frame clones only, minus some. The data contain 53,000 or so clones, about 85% of them singletons. This clone was seen a few times. Antigen unknown. The specimen was peripheral blood, collected on day 0 of MenACWY control vaccination. The origin of this receptor is an adult in good health. This chain connects TRBV5-5 to TRBJ1-3; D gene uncertain. DNA for the CDR3: TGTGCCAGCAGCCAGCTGACAACGCCAAACACCATATATTTT. It encodes CASSQLTTPNTIYF.